The 5 T cell receptor beta chains listed next were all sequenced from one sample in a study of T cell responses to AZD1222 COVID-19 vaccine. The assay was immunoSEQ multiplex PCR, and TCRdb's table has in-frame clones only and misses some. The profile shows roughly 110,000 clones, 65% to 85% of them singletons. Sequenced here: peripheral blood, sampled on day 0 of AZD1222 vaccination. The receptors here all came from an adult in good health.

This clone has just one count. The J gene is TRBJ2-2, the V gene TRBV18; 7 bases map to TRBD2. CDR3 size: 17 residues. V shed 3 bases, J shed 2 bases, and the junction held 9 bases outside the gene matches. Germline CDR1 reads KGHSH; CDR2 reads LQKENI. For the CDR3, the DNA is TGTGCCAGCTCACCGAGGGGAGGGACTCATAACACCGGGGAGCTGTTTTTT. Its protein product is CASSPRGGTHNTGELFF.

This clone was picked up a small number of times. The chain recombines TRBV4-2 with TRBJ1-5, with D maybe TRBD1 (6 bases). The length of the CDR3 is 15 residues. Per the germline V gene, CDR1 is LGHNA and CDR2 is YNFKEQ. Trimming took off 0 bases at V and 9 bases at J, with 15 bases between the two ends. CDR3 in DNA: TGTGCCAGCAGCCAAGATGGAGAGGGGGGGACGCCCCAGCATTTT. This encodes CASSQDGEGGTPQHF.

This clone has just one count. The chain joins TRBV7-9 to TRBJ2-1; 7 bases align to TRBD1. CDR3 length equals 16 residues. CDR1 and CDR2 from the germline V gene are SEHNR and FQNEAQ (reference sequence). Unmatched junction bases numbered 4, after V lost 2 bases and J lost 0 bases. The CDR3 sequence: CASSLRAGGSYNEQFF. DNA of the CDR3: TGTGCCAGCAGCTTACGGGCAGGGGGCTCCTACAATGAGCAGTTCTTC.

The chain couples TRBV7-8 to TRBJ1-1; D perhaps matches TRBD1 (6 bases). V lost 7 bases to trimming and J lost 11 bases, with 26 bases between them. Germline-derived CDR1 and CDR2 are SGHVS and FQNEAQ. CDR3 length equals 15 residues. The CDR3 is CASTEVGGHLSSAFF. CDR3 in DNA: TGTGCCAGCACCGAAGTAGGGGGTCACTTATCGAGTGCTTTCTTT.

The gene calls are TRBV5-8 and TRBJ2-3, with D possibly matching TRBD1 (5 bases). CDR1 is SGHTS, CDR2 YDEGEE, per germline. Trimming took off 2 bases at V and 4 bases at J, with 8 bases between the two ends. The CDR3 sequence is 13 residues long. The DNA of the CDR3 is TGTGCCAGCAGCTTAGGGGCAGCAGATACGCAGTATTTT. The encoded protein is CASSLGAADTQYF.